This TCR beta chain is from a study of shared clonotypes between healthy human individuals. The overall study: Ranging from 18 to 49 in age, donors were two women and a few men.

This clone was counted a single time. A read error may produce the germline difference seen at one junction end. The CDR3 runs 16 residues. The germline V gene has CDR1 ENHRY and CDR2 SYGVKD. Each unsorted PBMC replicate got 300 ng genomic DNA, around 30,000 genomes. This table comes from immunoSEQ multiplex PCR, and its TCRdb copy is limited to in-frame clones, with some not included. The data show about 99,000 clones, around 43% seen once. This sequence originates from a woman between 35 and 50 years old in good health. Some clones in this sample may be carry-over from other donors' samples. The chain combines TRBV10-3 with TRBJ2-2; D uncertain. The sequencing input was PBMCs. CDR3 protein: CASSDSHTKETGELFF. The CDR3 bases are TGTGCCAGCAGTGACTCCCACACCAAGGAAACCGGGGAGCTGTTTTTT.